The rows below give T cell receptor beta chains drawn from one sample of a study of OX40 agonist ivuxolimab in advanced cancers. Clones were sequenced by immunoSEQ multiplex PCR, and TCRdb holds only the in-frame ones, with some missing. Here the sample spans fewer than 90,000 clones, roughly nine tenths being singletons. Specimen: CD4+ or CD8+ T cells sorted from blood, collected in a trial of the OX40 agonist ivuxolimab. The receptors here all came from an adult with an advanced solid tumor such as melanoma, head and neck, liver or kidney cancer. CDR3s include the opening cysteine and the closing phenylalanine or tryptophan. The D gene is left open where the match is weak. The size field is filled for only some rows; it gives once, few, many or a size class.

j_gene	v_gene	abundance	d_gene	CDR3nt	CDR3aa
TRBJ2-2	TRBV28	-	-	TGTGCCAGCAGTTTATTTCAGTCGGTGGCCGGGGAGCTGTTTTTT	CASSLFQSVAGELFF
TRBJ1-2	TRBV9	-	-	TGTGCCAGCAGCGGGGGCCAAACAGAAACCTATGGCTACACCTTC	CASSGGQTETYGYTF
TRBJ2-1	TRBV6-5	-	-	TGTGCCAGCAGTTACTCACCGCTAGATAATATTCCGTTCTTC	CASSYSPLDNIPFF
TRBJ2-7	TRBV6-5	-	-	TGTGCCAGCAGTTTAGCGCGCTCTACCTACGAGCAGTACTTC	CASSLARSTYEQYF
TRBJ1-5	TRBV30	-	-	TGTGCCTGGAGTGAACAGGCCAATCAGCCCCAGCATTTT	CAWSEQANQPQHF
TRBJ2-1	TRBV13	-	TRBD2	TGTGCCAGCAGTGTGGGCGGGAGGTCCTACAATGAGCAGTTCTTC	CASSVGGRSYNEQFF
TRBJ2-3	TRBV7-9	once	-	TGTGCCAGCAGCATCCTCTATGATACGCAGTATTTT	CASSILYDTQYF
TRBJ1-2	TRBV4-3	-	-	TGCGCCAGCAGCCTACTTTTACAGGTTGAGGATGGCTACACCTTC	CASSLLLQVEDGYTF
TRBJ1-1	TRBV19	once	-	TGTGCCAGTAGTTCCGACAGCATGAACACTGAAGCTTTCTTT	CASSSDSMNTEAFF
TRBJ1-5	TRBV19	-	-	TGTGCCAGTAGTGGGACTGATAGCAATCAGCCCCAGCATTTT	CASSGTDSNQPQHF
TRBJ2-7	TRBV7-9	-	TRBD1	TGTGCCAGCAGCCAAATCGGACAGGGGTACGAGCAGTACTTC	CASSQIGQGYEQYF
TRBJ2-5	TRBV7-2	once	-	TGTGCCAGCAGCTCGCAGGGGGGCAGGGAGACCCAGTACTTC	CASSSQGGRETQYF
TRBJ2-2	TRBV7-3	-	TRBD2	TGTGCCAGCAGGCATAGCGGGTACACCGGGGAGCTGTTTTTT	CASRHSGYTGELFF
TRBJ1-5	TRBV18	-	TRBD1	TGTGCCAGCTCACCCACAACAGGGGCGGCACAGCCCCAGCATTTT	CASSPTTGAAQPQHF
TRBJ2-7	TRBV5-6	once	-	TGTGCCAGCAGCTTGGGTTTGGGGGAAGCCTACGAGCAGTACTTC	CASSLGLGEAYEQYF
TRBJ2-7	TRBV12-2	-	-	TGTGCAAGTCACCCGGGACTAGCGGGGTCCTACGAGCAGTACTTC	CASHPGLAGSYEQYF
TRBJ1-6	TRBV5-1	-	-	TGCGCCAGCAGCTTGGAGGCAGGGACGTATAATTCACCCCTCCACTTT	CASSLEAGTYNSPLHF
TRBJ2-7	TRBV10-2	-	-	TGCGCCAGCAGTGATACGGGTCAAAGTATAGACGAGCAGTACTTC	CASSDTGQSIDEQYF
TRBJ2-7	TRBV28	-	TRBD2	TGTGCCAGCAGAGGCACTAGCGGGAGCCCGAGCTCCTACGAGCAGTACTTC	CASRGTSGSPSSYEQYF
TRBJ2-2	TRBV9	-	-	TGTGCCAGCAGCCCAGTTAGTGGTACCGGGGAGCTGTTTTTT	CASSPVSGTGELFF
TRBJ2-1	TRBV6-5	-	-	TGTGCCAGCAGTTACGGCGGTCAGATATACAATGAGCAGTTCTTC	CASSYGGQIYNEQFF
TRBJ1-6	TRBV5-1	-	-	TGCGCCAGCAGCTTGGGGGGGCGCCTTAATTCACCCCTCCACTTT	CASSLGGRLNSPLHF
TRBJ2-1	TRBV28	-	-	TGTGCCTCGGTATTGACTAGGGCCTACAATGAGCAGTTCTTC	CASVLTRAYNEQFF
TRBJ2-3	TRBV9	-	-	TGTGCCAGCAGTCTCGCAGCGGGCCCCACAGATACGCAGTATTTT	CASSLAAGPTDTQYF
TRBJ2-1	TRBV7-9	-	TRBD2	TGTGCCAGCAGTTCCCTAGCGGGAGTAGGGTACAATGAGCAGTTCTTC	CASSSLAGVGYNEQFF
TRBJ1-5	TRBV6-1	-	-	TGTGCCAGCAGTGAAGCGGCGGAGCTCAATCAGCCCCAGCATTTT	CASSEAAELNQPQHF
TRBJ2-2	TRBV5-1	-	-	TGCGCCAGCAAAAGCGTCGGGATGGGCGGGGAGCTGTTTTTT	CASKSVGMGGELFF
TRBJ2-1	TRBV6-1	-	-	TGTGCCAGCGTTAAGACCGGGGGATATGAGCAGTTCTTC	CASVKTGGYEQFF
TRBJ1-3	TRBV18	-	TRBD1	TGTGCCAGCTCACCACTCGGGACAGGGGCTGGAAACACCATATATTTT	CASSPLGTGAGNTIYF
TRBJ2-1	TRBV6-1	-	TRBD1	TGTGCCAGCAACAGGGGGGTCCACAATGAGCAGTTCTTC	CASNRGVHNEQFF
TRBJ1-2	TRBV5-4	-	-	TGTGCCAGCAGCGTTGGGACGGTCTATGGCTACACCTTC	CASSVGTVYGYTF
TRBJ2-2	TRBV7-9	-	TRBD2	TGTGCCAGCAGCTTCTCCGGACTAGCACCCGGGGAGCTGTTTTTT	CASSFSGLAPGELFF
TRBJ2-1	TRBV9	-	-	TGTGCCAGCAGCGTCCGGGTATCGGGTGAGCAGTTCTTC	CASSVRVSGEQFF
TRBJ1-2	TRBV4-1	-	TRBD1	TGCGCCAGCAGCCAAGCTGTGACAGGGGTGACTAACTATGGCTACACCTTC	CASSQAVTGVTNYGYTF
TRBJ1-4	TRBV5-1	-	-	TGCGCCAGCAGCCCGACAGATCCCGATGAAAAACTGTTTTTT	CASSPTDPDEKLFF
TRBJ2-6	TRBV7-2	-	-	TGTGCCAGCAGCACCCGTGGGGCCAACGTCCTGACTTTC	CASSTRGANVLTF
TRBJ2-5	TRBV18	-	TRBD2	TGTGCCAGCTCATTCCTAGCGGCAGAGGGAGAGACCCAGTACTTC	CASSFLAAEGETQYF